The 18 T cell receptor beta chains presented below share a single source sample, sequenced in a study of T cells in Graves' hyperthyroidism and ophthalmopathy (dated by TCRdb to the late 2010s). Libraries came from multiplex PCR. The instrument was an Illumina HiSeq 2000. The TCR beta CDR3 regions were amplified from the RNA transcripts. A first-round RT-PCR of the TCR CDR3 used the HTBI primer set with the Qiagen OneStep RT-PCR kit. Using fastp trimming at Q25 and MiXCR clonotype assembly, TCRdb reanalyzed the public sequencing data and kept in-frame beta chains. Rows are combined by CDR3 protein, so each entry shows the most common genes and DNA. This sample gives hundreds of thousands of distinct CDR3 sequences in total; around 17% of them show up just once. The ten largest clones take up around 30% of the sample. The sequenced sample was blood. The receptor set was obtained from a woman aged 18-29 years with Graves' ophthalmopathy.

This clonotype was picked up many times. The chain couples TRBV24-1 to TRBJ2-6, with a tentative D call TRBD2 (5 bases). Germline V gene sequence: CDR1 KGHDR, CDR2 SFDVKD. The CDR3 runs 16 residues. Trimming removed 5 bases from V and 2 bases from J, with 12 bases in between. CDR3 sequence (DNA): TGTGCCACCAGTGTAGGTCTCGGGGCTGGGGCCAACGTCCTGACTTTC. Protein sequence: CATSVGLGAGANVLTF.

CDR3 loop: CASSLRAKYTGELFF. CDR3 nucleotides: TGTGCCAGCAGCTTAAGGGCGAAATACACCGGGGAGCTGTTTTTT. The chain combines TRBV5-6 with TRBJ2-2; D ambiguous. Germline-derived CDR1 and CDR2 are SGHDT and YYEEEE. V lost 2 bases to trimming and J lost 3 bases, with 11 bases between them. The length of the CDR3 is 15 residues.

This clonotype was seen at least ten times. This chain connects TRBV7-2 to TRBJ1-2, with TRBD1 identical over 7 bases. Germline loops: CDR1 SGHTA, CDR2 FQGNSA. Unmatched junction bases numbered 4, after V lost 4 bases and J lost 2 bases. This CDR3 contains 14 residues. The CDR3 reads CASSWGTDNYGYTF. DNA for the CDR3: TGTGCCAGCAGCTGGGGGACAGACAACTATGGCTACACCTTC.

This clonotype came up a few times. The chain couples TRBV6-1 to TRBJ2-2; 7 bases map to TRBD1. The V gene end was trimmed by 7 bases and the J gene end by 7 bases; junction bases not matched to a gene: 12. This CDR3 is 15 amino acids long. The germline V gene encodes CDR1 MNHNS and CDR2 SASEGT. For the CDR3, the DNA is TGTGCCAGCAAGAATGATGACAGGGCTAGCGGGGAGCTGTTTTTT. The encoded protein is CASKNDDRASGELFF.

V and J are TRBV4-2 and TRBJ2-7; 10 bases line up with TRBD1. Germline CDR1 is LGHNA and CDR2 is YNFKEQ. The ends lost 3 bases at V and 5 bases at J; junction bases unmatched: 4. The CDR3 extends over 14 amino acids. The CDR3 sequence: CASSQDRGFDEQYF. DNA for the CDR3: TGTGCCAGCAGCCAGGACAGGGGGTTCGACGAGCAGTACTTC.

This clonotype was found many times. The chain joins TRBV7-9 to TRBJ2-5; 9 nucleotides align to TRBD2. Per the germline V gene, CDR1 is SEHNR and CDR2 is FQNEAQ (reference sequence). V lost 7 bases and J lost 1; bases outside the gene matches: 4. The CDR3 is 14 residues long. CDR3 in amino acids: CASTTAGGQETQYF. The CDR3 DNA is TGTGCCAGCACAACAGCGGGGGGCCAAGAGACCCAGTACTTC.

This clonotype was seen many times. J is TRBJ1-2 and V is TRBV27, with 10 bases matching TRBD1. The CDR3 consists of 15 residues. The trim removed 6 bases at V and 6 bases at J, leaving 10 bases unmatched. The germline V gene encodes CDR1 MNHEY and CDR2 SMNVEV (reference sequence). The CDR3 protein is CASSRRKTGGDGYTF. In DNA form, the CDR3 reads TGTGCCAGCAGCCGACGCAAGACAGGGGGCGATGGCTACACCTTC.

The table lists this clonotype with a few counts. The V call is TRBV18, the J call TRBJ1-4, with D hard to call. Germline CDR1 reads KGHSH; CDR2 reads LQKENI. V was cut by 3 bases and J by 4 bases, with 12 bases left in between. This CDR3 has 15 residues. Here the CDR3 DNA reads TGTGCCAGCTCACCTAAACGAGCTAGTAATGAAAAACTGTTTTTT. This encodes CASSPKRASNEKLFF.

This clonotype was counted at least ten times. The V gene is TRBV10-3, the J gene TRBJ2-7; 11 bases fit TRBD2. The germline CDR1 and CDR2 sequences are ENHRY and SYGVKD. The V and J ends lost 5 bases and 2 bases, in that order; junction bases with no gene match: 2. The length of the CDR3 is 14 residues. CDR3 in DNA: TGTGCCATCAGTTCGACTAGCGGGGCCTACGAGCAGTACTTC. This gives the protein CAISSTSGAYEQYF.

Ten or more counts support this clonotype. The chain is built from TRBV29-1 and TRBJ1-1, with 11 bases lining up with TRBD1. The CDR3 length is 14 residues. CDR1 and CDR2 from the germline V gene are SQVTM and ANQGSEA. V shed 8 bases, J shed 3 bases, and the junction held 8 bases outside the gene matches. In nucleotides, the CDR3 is TGCAGCTCCGGGACAGGGGGTTTTTACACTGAAGCTTTCTTT. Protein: CSSGTGGFYTEAFF.

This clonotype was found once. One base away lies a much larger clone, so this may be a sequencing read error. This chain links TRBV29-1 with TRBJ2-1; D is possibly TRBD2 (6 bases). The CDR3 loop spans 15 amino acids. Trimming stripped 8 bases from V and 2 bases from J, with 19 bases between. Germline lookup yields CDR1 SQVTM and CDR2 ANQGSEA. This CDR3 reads CSSGGLGSPYNEQFF. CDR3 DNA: TGCAGCTCTGGAGGGCTCGGGAGCCCCTACAATGAGCAGTTCTTC.

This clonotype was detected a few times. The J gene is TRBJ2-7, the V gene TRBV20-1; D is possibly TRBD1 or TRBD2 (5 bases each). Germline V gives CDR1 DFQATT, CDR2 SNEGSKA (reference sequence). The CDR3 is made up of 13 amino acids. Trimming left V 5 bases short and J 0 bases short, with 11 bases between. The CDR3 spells CSAWDGDSYEQYF. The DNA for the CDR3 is TGCAGTGCTTGGGACGGAGACTCCTACGAGCAGTACTTC.

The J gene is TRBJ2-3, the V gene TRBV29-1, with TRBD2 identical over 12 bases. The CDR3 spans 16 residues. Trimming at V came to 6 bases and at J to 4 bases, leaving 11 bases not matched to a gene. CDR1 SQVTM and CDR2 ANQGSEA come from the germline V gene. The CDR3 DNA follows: TGCAGCGTCTGTTTGATCGGGACTAGCGGGCCAGATACGCAGTATTTT. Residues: CSVCLIGTSGPDTQYF.

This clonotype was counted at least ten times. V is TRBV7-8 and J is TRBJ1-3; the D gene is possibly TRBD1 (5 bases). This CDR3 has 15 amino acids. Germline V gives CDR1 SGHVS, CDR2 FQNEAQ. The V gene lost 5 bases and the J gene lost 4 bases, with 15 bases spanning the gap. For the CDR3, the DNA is TGTGCCAGCAGCCCTCAGGGTCAGGGAGGAAACACCATATATTTT. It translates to CASSPQGQGGNTIYF.

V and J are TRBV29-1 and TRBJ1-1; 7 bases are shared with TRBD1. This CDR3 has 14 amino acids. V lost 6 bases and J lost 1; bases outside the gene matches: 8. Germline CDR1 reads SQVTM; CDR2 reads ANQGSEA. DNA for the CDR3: TGCAGCGTCAGACAGGGAGGGTGGAACACTGAAGCTTTCTTT. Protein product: CSVRQGGWNTEAFF.

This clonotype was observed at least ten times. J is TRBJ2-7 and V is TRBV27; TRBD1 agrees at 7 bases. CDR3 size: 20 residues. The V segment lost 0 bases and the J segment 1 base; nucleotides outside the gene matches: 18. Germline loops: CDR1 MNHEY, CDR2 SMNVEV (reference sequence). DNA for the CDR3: TGTGCCAGCAGTTTATCTACGCGGTACTCCGGGACAGAAATTTCCTACGAGCAGTACTTC. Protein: CASSLSTRYSGTEISYEQYF.

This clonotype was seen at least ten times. The CDR3 bases are TGTGCCTGGAGTGTAGGGCTAATTAACGAGCAGTACTTC. This encodes CAWSVGLINEQYF. The chain uses TRBV30 and TRBJ2-7; D unresolved. V lost 0 bases to trimming and J lost 5 bases, with 11 bases between them. Germline V CDR1 and CDR2: GTSNPN, SVGIG (reference sequence). The CDR3 sequence is 13 residues long.

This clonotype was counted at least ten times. CDR3 sequence (DNA): TGTGCCATCAGTGGAGGGGGCAATGAGCAGTTCTTC. Its protein is CAISGGGNEQFF. This chain joins TRBV10-3 and TRBJ2-1, with D perhaps matching TRBD1 (6 bases). Per the germline V gene, CDR1 is ENHRY and CDR2 is SYGVKD. V was shortened by 4 bases and J by 6 bases, with 7 bases between the two germline ends. This CDR3 is built from 12 residues.